Here is one TCR beta chain with its context. Its antigen remains unknown. This sample is drawn from a study of cytomegalovirus exposure and HLA in healthy donors. The PCR made use of 60 Vbeta and 13 Jbeta primers. Produced via immunoSEQ multiplex PCR; TCRdb's table is partial and in-frame only. In the table there are approximately 130,000 clones, 80% to 85% of which are singletons. Study observations and caveats: Within an earlier analysis, most TCR beta V segments proved productive either about 87% or about 30% of the time. A missense variant in DCLRE1C was later tied to TCR beta V- and J-gene trimming. The study designated fewer than 200 TCR beta chains cytomegalovirus-associated. Equally common other TCR beta chains were less clonally expanded than HLA-associated ones, a later analysis found.

The J segment lost 2 bases and the V segment lost 3 bases, leaving 7 bases of the junction unmatched. This CDR3 has 16 amino acids. Looked up from germline, CDR1 is MGHRA and CDR2 is YSYEKL. This TCR derives from a woman aged 45-65 years in good health and CMV-seropositive. The V and J genes are TRBV4-1 and TRBJ2-3; 8 bases match TRBD1. Sequencing input: PBMCs. Written as DNA, the CDR3 is TGCGCCAGCAGCCAGGGCGACAGGGGAGACACAGATACGCAGTATTTT. As protein: CASSQGDRGDTDTQYF.